This T cell receptor (beta chain) was identified during a study of blood T cells in healthy people across ages. General study points: PBMCs that were unsorted prevented a conclusive naive versus antigen-experienced comparison.

Sample-barcoded 5' priming and a J-beta primer mix drove a second PCR of 7 to 11 cycles. Every molecule of cDNA carried a tag from a template-switch adaptor with 12 random nucleotides. TCRdb recomputed calls from the 5' RACE reads with MiXCR, one row per CDR3 protein. The sample has roughly 900,000 distinct CDR3 sequences; about 48% are singletons. The CDR3 covers 14 residues. CDR1 SGHTA and CDR2 FQGNSA come from the germline V gene. The junction had 6 bases not matched to a gene; V was cut back by 3 bases and J by 6 bases. Turning to this clonotype: Its matching antigen is unknown.

The clonotype was recovered from a man aged 25-45 years in good health. This chain uses TRBV7-2 with TRBJ2-3; 7 bases align to TRBD2. Sequenced: blood. The CDR3 reads CASSFRRGDDTQYF. The CDR3 nucleotides read TGTGCCAGCAGCTTCCGACGGGGGGATGATACGCAGTATTTT.